This T cell receptor beta chain was captured by sequencing in a study of blood T cell repertoires in COVID-19 (TCRdb year 2020). Regarding the complete study: The collaborator samples originated in the United States, Italy and Spain and spanned the acute and convalescent phases of COVID-19. The repertoires were released in a freely available public database intended as a resource for research on the immune response to SARS-CoV-2. Nearly every sample came with metadata listing a de-identified subject ID, COVID-19 status, age in years and sex. The prospective study material was composed of cDNA or gDNA derived from T cells, B-cell-depleted T cells, or PBMCs. Subjects who had been exposed to COVID-19, were actively infected with it, or had recovered from it provided the deeply sampled blood TCRbeta repertoires that made up the dataset. Where available, HLA class I and class II types were taken from metadata supplied by the sample provider and were not determined by assay-based typing. Samples were obtained from the ongoing ImmuneRACE study (first 160 participants) and from approximately 1,200 subjects provided by 6 global collaborators.

Concerning this clone: Its antigen remains undetermined. No base quality information exists; no much larger clone differs at one position.

Enrolling through a virtual design, the prospective study's participants ranged in age from roughly 18 to 89 years and lived across about two dozen United States geographic areas. Cohort assignment in the prospective study relied on participant-reported clinical history from a screening survey and a study questionnaire. Recovered participants in ImmuneRACE Cohort 3 were defined as having two consecutive negative NP/OP PCR tests, clearance from a healthcare professional, or resolution of symptoms. In the prospective study, mobile phlebotomists collected whole blood, serum and a nasopharyngeal or oropharyngeal swab from each participant. Participants in the prospective study had the option to provide additional blood draws and questionnaires over a roughly 2-month period. Before DNA extraction, blood samples from the prospective study were shipped at room temperature or frozen. The germline V gene (reference sequence) provides CDR1 LGHDT and CDR2 YNNKEL. From V the trimming removes 7 bases and from J it removes 3 bases, while the gene matches leave 10 bases of the junction unaccounted for. The CDR3 has 16 amino acids, counting the end cysteine and phenylalanine. CDR3 DNA only is kept here, 48 bases in frame from base 1.

What the study reported, not specific to this receptor: How much clinical and demographic metadata was included differed by source and by participant, and the metadata was provided uncurated.

The immunoSEQ Assay, a bias-controlled multiplex PCR, was used to amplify TCRbeta CDR3 regions from genomic DNA. From the authors' description of their analysis: The number of nucleated cells in each sample was estimated by amplification of reference gene primers within the assay. To quantify the absolute abundance of each unique TCRbeta CDR3 rearrangement, sequence reads were collapsed and filtered. For each sample, productive Simpson clonality was calculated as the square root of Simpson's diversity index across productive rearrangements. TCRdb carries this immuneACCESS record with in-frame sequences only. Its versions omit some clonotypes, under half of them owing to an unresolved V gene in the studies checked, with the rest unexplained. V, J and clone size derive from that table, while D and trimming were established from the DNA sequence. The sample table holds approximately 190,000 clones, of which approximately 83% were seen once. The ten largest account for approximately 7.9% of the sample.

This clonotype was obtained from a man aged 35 to 55 who had recovered from COVID-19. The source material was PBMCs or T cells enriched from blood (not recorded which). Recombination linked TRBV3-1 (or the pseudogene TRBV3-2) to TRBJ2-1; 9 bases in the junction line up with TRBD2. The CDR3 region reads CASTPTGTSFYNEQFF. The nucleotide sequence reads as follows: TGTGCCAGCACGCCAACGGGGACTAGCTTCTACAATGAGCAGTTCTTC.